Listed below are T cell receptor beta chains from one sample, sequenced in a study of cytomegalovirus exposure and HLA in healthy donors. The repertoire was sequenced with immunoSEQ multiplex PCR; TCRdb's copy has only in-frame clones and lacks some. This sample has about 160,000 clones, with around 76% found just once. Sample: PBMCs. These receptors were collected from a female donor in good health and CMV-seronegative. Each CDR3 is given without its conserved first and last residue. Each record gives: V gene, J gene, CDR3 protein.

TRBV7-2,TRBJ2-7,ASSFTGTGAYEQY
TRBV11-1,TRBJ1-1,ASSLQGPFTEAF
TRBV18,TRBJ2-7,ASSPSSYEQY
TRBV30,TRBJ2-1,AWAGLAGAPGF
TRBV30,TRBJ1-6,AWGTGGHSYNSPLH
TRBV6-5,TRBJ2-7,ASSYRQAYEQY
TRBV9,TRBJ1-5,ASSVEGSSNQPQH
TRBV2,TRBJ1-2,ASSAQGTGSHT
TRBV19,TRBJ2-7,ASSEGTGGSYEQY
TRBV5-1,TRBJ2-7,ASRDRLSSYEQY
TRBV4-1,TRBJ2-3,ASSQMRRGSTDTQY
TRBV25-1,TRBJ2-2,ASQAQGTTGELF
TRBV7-9,TRBJ2-7,SSLLTSGRLNEQY
TRBV18,TRBJ1-1,ASSPGGGVDTEAF
TRBV12-5,TRBJ2-7,ASGLYSPGQGWREQY
TRBV6-5,TRBJ1-5,ASSYWGGWVDQPQH
TRBV29-1,TRBJ2-3,SVGASGQWGTDTQY